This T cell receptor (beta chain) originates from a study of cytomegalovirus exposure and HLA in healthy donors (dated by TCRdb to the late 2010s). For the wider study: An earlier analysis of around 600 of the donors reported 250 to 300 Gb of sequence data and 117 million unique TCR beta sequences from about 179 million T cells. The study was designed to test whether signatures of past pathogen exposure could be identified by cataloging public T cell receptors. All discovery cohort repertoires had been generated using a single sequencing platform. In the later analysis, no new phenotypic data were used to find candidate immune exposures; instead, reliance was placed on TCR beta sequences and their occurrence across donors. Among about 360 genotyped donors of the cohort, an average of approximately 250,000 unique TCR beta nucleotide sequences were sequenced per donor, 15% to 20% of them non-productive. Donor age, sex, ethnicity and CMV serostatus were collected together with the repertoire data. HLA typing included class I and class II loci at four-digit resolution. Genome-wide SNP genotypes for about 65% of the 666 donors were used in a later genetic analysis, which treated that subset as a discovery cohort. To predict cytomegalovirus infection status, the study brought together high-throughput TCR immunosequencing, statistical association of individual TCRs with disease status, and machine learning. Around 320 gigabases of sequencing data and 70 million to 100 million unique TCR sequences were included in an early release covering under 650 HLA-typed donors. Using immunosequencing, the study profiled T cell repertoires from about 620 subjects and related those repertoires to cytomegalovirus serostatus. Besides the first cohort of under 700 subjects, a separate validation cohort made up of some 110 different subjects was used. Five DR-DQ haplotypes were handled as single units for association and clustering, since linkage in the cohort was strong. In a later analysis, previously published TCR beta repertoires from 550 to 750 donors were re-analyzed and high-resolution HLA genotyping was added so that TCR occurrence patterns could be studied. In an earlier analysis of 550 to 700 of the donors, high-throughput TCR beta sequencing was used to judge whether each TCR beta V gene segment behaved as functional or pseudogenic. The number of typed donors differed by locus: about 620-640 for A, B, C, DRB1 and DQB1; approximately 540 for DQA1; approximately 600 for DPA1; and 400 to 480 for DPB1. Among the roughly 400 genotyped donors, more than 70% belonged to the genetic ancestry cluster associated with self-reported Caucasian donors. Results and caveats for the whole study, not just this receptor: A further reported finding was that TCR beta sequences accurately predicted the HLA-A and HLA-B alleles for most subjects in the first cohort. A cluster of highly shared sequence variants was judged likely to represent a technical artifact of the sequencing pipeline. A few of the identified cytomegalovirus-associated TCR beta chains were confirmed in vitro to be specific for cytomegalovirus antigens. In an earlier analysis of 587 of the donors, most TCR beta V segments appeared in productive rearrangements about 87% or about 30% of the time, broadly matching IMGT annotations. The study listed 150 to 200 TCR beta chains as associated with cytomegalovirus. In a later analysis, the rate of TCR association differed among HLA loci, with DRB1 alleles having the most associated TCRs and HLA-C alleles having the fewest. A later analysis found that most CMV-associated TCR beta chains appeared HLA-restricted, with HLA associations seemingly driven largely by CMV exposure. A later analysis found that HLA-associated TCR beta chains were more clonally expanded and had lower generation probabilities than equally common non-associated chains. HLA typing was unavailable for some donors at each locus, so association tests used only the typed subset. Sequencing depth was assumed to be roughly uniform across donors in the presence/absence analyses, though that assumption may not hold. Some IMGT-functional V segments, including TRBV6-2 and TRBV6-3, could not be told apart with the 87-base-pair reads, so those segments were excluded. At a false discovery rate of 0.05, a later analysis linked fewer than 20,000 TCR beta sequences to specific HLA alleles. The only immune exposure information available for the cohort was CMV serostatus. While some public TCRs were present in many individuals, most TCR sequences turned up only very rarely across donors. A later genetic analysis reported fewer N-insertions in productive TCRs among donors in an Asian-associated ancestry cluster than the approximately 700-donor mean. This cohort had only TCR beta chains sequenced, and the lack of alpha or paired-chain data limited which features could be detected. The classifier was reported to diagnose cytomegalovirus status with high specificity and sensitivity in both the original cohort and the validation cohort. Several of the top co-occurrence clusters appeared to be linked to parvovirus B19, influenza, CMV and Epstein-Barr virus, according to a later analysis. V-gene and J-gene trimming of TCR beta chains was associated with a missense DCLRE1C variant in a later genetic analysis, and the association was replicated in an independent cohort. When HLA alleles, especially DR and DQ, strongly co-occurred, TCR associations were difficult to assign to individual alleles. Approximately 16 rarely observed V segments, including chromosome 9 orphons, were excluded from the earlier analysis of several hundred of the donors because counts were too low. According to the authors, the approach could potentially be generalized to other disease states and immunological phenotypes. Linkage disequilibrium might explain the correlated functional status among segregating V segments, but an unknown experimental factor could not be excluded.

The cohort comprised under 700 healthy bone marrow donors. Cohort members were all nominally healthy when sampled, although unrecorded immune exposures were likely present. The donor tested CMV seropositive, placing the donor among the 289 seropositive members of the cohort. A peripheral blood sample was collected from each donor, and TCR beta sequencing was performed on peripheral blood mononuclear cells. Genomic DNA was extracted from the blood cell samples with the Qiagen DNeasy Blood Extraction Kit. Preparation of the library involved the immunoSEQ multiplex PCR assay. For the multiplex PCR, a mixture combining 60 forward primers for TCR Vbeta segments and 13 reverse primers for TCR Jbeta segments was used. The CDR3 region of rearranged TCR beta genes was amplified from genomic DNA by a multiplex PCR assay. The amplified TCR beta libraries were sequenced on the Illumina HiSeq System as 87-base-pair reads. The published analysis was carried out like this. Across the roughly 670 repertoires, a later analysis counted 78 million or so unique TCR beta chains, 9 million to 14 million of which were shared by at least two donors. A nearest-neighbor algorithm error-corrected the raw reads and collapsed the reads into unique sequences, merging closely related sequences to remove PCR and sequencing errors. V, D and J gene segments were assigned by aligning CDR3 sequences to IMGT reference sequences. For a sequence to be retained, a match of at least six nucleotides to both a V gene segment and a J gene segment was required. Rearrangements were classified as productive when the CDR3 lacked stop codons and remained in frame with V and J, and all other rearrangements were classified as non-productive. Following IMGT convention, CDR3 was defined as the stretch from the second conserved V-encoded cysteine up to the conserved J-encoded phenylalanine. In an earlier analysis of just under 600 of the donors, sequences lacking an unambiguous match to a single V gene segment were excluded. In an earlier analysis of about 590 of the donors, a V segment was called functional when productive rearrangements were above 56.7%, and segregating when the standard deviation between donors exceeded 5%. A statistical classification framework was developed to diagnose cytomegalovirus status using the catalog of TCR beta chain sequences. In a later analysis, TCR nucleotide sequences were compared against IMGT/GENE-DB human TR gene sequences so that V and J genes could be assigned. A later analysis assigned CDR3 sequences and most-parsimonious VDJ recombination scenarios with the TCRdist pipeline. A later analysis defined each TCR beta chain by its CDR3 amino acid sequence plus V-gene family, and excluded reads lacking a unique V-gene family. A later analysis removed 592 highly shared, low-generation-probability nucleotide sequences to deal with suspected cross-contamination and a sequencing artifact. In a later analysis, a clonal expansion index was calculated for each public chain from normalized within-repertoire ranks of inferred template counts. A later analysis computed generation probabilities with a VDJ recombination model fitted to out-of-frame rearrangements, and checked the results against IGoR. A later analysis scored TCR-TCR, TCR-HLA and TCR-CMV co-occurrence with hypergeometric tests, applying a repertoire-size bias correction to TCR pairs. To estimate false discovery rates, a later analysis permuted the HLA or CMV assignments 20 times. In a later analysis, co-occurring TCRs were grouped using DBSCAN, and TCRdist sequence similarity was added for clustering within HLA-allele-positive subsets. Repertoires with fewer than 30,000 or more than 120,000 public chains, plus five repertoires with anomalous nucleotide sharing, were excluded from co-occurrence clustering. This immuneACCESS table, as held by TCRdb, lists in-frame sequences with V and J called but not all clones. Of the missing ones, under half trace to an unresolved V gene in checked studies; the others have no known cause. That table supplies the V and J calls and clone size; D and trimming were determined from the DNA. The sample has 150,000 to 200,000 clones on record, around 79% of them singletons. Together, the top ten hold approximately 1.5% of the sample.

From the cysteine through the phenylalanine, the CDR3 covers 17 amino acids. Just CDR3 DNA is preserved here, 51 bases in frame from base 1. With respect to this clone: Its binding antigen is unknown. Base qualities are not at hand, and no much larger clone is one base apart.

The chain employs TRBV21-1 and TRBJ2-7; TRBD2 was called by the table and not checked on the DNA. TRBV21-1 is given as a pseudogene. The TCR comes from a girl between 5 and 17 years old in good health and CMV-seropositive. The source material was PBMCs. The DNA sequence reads TGTGCCAGCAGCAAAGTCCCGCGTAGCGGAATCTACTACGAGCAGTACTTC. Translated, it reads CASSKVPRSGIYYEQYF.